These 27 T cell receptor beta chains were all obtained from the same sample, sequenced in a study of OX40 agonist ivuxolimab in advanced cancers. The data were produced by immunoSEQ multiplex PCR, yet TCRdb's version contains in-frame clones alone and is incomplete. The top ten hold roughly 5.5% of the sample, which has about 100,000 clones, 80% to 90% seen once. Sequencing used CD4+ or CD8+ T cells sorted from blood, obtained in a trial of the OX40 agonist ivuxolimab. The receptors shown here come from an adult with an advanced solid tumor such as melanoma, head and neck, liver or kidney cancer.

The CDR3 is CASSLAGTQETQYF. The DNA for the CDR3 is TGTGCCAGCAGCTTGGCAGGGACCCAAGAGACCCAGTACTTC. The chain is built from TRBV5-4 and TRBJ2-5, with D perhaps being TRBD1 or TRBD2 (5 bases each). There are 14 residues in the CDR3. Germline CDR1 reads SGHNT; CDR2 reads YYREEE (reference sequence). Trimming removed 0 bases from V and 1 base from J, with 7 bases in between.

This clone was picked up a small number of times. Here the CDR3 reads CAISPAGSGEKLFF. The CDR3 DNA sequence: TGTGCCATCAGTCCCGCAGGGAGCGGTGAAAAACTGTTTTTT. The J gene is TRBJ1-4, the V gene TRBV10-3, with D perhaps matching TRBD1 (5 bases). Germline V gives CDR1 ENHRY, CDR2 SYGVKD. The ends were cut back, 5 bases at V and 7 bases at J, with 14 bases in the middle. The CDR3 spans 14 residues.

V and J are TRBV27 and TRBJ2-1; 9 positions agree with TRBD2. This CDR3 region has 14 residues. Germline-derived CDR1 and CDR2 are MNHEY and SMNVEV (reference sequence). V lost 7 bases, J lost 6 bases, and 7 bases stayed unmatched. The CDR3 region is CASTPTSGLNEQFF. CDR3 nucleotide sequence: TGTGCCAGCACCCCGACTAGCGGACTCAATGAGCAGTTCTTC.

This clone was counted once. The chain couples TRBV29-1 to TRBJ2-3; possibly TRBD1 for D (5 bases). Trimming stripped 0 bases from V and 2 bases from J, with 15 bases between. CDR1 and CDR2 (germline): SQVTM, ANQGSEA. The CDR3 consists of 16 residues. The CDR3 DNA sequence: TGCAGCGTTGAAGATCCGGGCCAGACAGACACAGATACGCAGTATTTT. It yields the protein CSVEDPGQTDTDTQYF.

The gene calls are TRBV15 and TRBJ1-5; no definite D call. The CDR3 sequence is 13 residues long. Per germline, CDR1 LNHNV and CDR2 YYDKDF (reference sequence). V dropped 2 bases and J dropped 7 bases, with 9 bases sitting between them. The CDR3 loop reads CATSRLIRQPQHF. In DNA, the CDR3 is TGTGCCACCAGCAGACTTATAAGGCAGCCCCAGCATTTT.

The table lists this clone with a count of one. The chain employs TRBV2 and TRBJ1-3, with D perhaps matching TRBD1 (5 bases). This CDR3 has 14 residues. Germline V gene lookup returns CDR1 SNHLY and CDR2 FYNNEI. V was shortened by 4 bases and J by 0 bases, with 7 bases between the two germline ends. CDR3 sequence (DNA): TGTGCCAGCAGTGTGGGGGGCTCTGGAAACACCATATATTTT. Translated, it gives CASSVGGSGNTIYF.

This clone was found a few times. The chain carries TRBV10-3 and TRBJ2-7, with 7 bases identical to TRBD1. Looked up from germline, CDR1 is ENHRY and CDR2 is SYGVKD. The CDR3 totals 15 residues. V shed 4 bases and J 9 bases; nucleotides not matched to a gene: 15. The CDR3 sequence: CAISAEGAVAGGQYF. The DNA for the CDR3 is TGTGCCATCAGTGCCGAGGGGGCTGTAGCTGGCGGGCAGTACTTC.

The gene calls are TRBV30 and TRBJ1-6; 8 bases line up with TRBD1. The length of the CDR3 is 19 residues. From germline, CDR1 is GTSNPN and CDR2 SVGIG (reference sequence). V dropped 2 bases and J dropped 5; count of bases not matched to a gene: 17. This chain's CDR3 is CAWSKIRTGRGSHNSPLHF. CDR3 bases: TGTGCCTGGAGTAAGATACGGACAGGGAGGGGTAGTCATAATTCACCCCTCCACTTT. The whole variable domain, filled in from reference TRBV30 and TRBJ1-6, reads SQTIHQWPATLVQPVGSPLSLECTVEGTSNPNLYWYRQAAGRGLQLLFYSVGIGQISSEVPQNLSASRPQDRQFILSSKKLLLSDSGFYLCAWSKIRTGRGSHNSPLHFGNGTRLTVT.

CDR3 amino acids: CASSWQPIYEQYF. CDR3 nucleotides: TGTGCCAGCAGCTGGCAGCCGATCTACGAGCAGTACTTC. The chain joins TRBV7-2 to TRBJ2-7; D remains unclear. Germline assignment: CDR1 SGHTA and CDR2 FQGNSA. The CDR3 sequence is 13 residues long. V lost 4 bases and J lost 3, with 10 bases in between.

The chain uses TRBV11-2 and TRBJ2-1; D is uncertain. The germline V gene encodes CDR1 SGHAT and CDR2 FQNNGV. The CDR3 length is 14 residues. The germline V and J ends were trimmed by 6 bases and 0 bases, with 9 bases remaining between them. The CDR3: CASRGRSSYNEQFF. CDR3 in DNA: TGTGCCAGCAGAGGAAGGAGCTCCTACAATGAGCAGTTCTTC.

In this sample, this clone turned up once. V and J are TRBV7-9 and TRBJ1-2; D not resolved. V was clipped by 1 base and J by 4 bases, with 16 bases between them. Germline assignment: CDR1 SEHNR and CDR2 FQNEAQ (reference sequence). The CDR3 runs to 16 residues. CDR3 DNA: TGTGCCAGCAGCTTAGGGTCTACGGCGGACCTCTATGGCTACACCTTC. Its protein is CASSLGSTADLYGYTF.

This sequence joins TRBV19 and TRBJ2-7; either TRBD1 or TRBD2 may fit D (6 bases each). CDR3 length: 16 residues. V was shortened by 4 bases and J by 7 bases, with 23 bases between the two germline ends. Germline loops: CDR1 LNHDA, CDR2 SQIVND (reference sequence). CDR3 sequence (DNA): TGTGCCAGTAGTACACAACAGGGAGGCCCGGCTACGGAGCAGTACTTC. Protein: CASSTQQGGPATEQYF.

The rearrangement links TRBV29-1 to TRBJ1-1; 7 nucleotides match TRBD1. V lost 5 bases to trimming and J lost 1 base; unmatched junction nucleotides: 4. This CDR3 region has 13 residues. In germline, CDR1 is SQVTM, CDR2 ANQGSEA. The CDR3 spells CSVSGQTNTEAFF. The CDR3 coding sequence is TGCAGCGTTTCGGGACAGACGAACACTGAAGCTTTCTTT. Based on the CDR3 plus reference TRBV29-1 and TRBJ1-1, the full variable domain is SAVISQKPSRDICQRGTSLTIQCQVDSQVTMMFWYRQQPGQSLTLIATANQGSEATYESGFVIDKFPISRPNLTFSTLTVSNMSPEDSSIYLCSVSGQTNTEAFFGQGTRLTVV.

This clone was detected a few times. The rearrangement links TRBV6-1 to TRBJ1-2; D perhaps matches TRBD1 (6 bases). This CDR3 comprises 11 residues. Deletions cut 6 bases from V and 7 bases from J, with 9 bases between. CDR1 and CDR2 from the germline V gene are MNHNS and SASEGT. CDR3 protein: CASRRGGGYTF. The CDR3 region has the DNA TGTGCCAGCAGGAGGGGGGGTGGCTACACCTTC.

This CDR3 is CASSRGGFGNTIYF. The CDR3 DNA sequence: TGTGCCAGCAGTCGCGGGGGATTTGGAAACACCATATATTTT. The chain links TRBV6-5 to TRBJ1-3, with TRBD1 as a possible D gene (5 bases). CDR1 and CDR2 (germline): MNHEY, SVGAGI. Deletions cut 5 bases from V and 3 bases from J, with 11 bases between. The length of the CDR3 is 14 residues.

This chain connects TRBV7-6 to TRBJ2-2, with 8 bases lining up with TRBD1. Germline V gene lookup returns CDR1 SGHVS and CDR2 FNYEAQ. The CDR3 is 15 amino acids. V trimming: 4 bases; J trimming: 6 bases; junction bases outside the gene matches: 7. CDR3 loop: CASSSDRVGAGELFF. The DNA of the CDR3 is TGTGCCAGCAGCTCGGACAGGGTAGGGGCCGGGGAGCTGTTTTTT.

The V gene is TRBV7-9, the J gene TRBJ1-2, with D perhaps TRBD1 (5 bases). V was shortened by 4 bases and J by 8 bases, with 17 bases between the two germline ends. Germline loops: CDR1 SEHNR, CDR2 FQNEAQ (reference sequence). The CDR3 consists of 14 residues. This CDR3 is CASSSFPGVGGYTF. CDR3 nucleotides: TGTGCCAGCAGCTCCTTCCCGGGGGTAGGGGGCTACACCTTC.

As DNA, the CDR3 is TGTGCCAGCAGCAACGAGGGGGGCCTGATGCGGGGCCACTCCTACAATGAGCAGTTCTTC. Amino acid sequence: CASSNEGGLMRGHSYNEQFF. The chain couples TRBV21-1 to TRBJ2-1. TRBV21-1 is annotated as a pseudogene. The CDR3 length is 20 residues.

The chain uses TRBV30 and TRBJ2-7; D possibly corresponds to TRBD1 (5 bases). V was shortened by 4 bases and J by 5 bases, with 15 bases between the two germline ends. The CDR3 sequence is 13 residues long. Germline assignment: CDR1 GTSNPN and CDR2 SVGIG (reference sequence). CDR3 nucleotides: TGTGCCTGGATGTCCGCCGGCAGGGACGAGCAGTACTTC. It specifies CAWMSAGRDEQYF.

This clone was detected only a few times. The chain is built from TRBV4-1 and TRBJ1-3; 7 bases are a match to TRBD1. The CDR3 is 15 residues long. V was clipped by 3 bases and J by 0 bases; unmatched bases: 2. Germline CDR1 MGHRA, CDR2 YSYEKL. The CDR3 here is CASSQTGNSGNTIYF. The CDR3 DNA sequence: TGCGCCAGCAGCCAGACAGGGAACTCTGGAAACACCATATATTTT.

The rearrangement uses TRBV6-6 and TRBJ2-1; 11 bases match TRBD2. V lost 7 bases, J lost 7 bases, and 9 bases stayed unmatched. The CDR3 is 15 amino acids. Germline assignment: CDR1 MNHNY and CDR2 SVGAGI (reference sequence). The DNA of the CDR3 is TGTGCCAGCACCTTCGGGACTAGCGGAGGAAATGAGCAGTTCTTC. Its translation is CASTFGTSGGNEQFF.

This sequence joins TRBV4-1 and TRBJ2-6; the D gene is possibly TRBD1 (5 bases). Trimming took off 4 bases at V and 0 bases at J, with 10 bases between the two ends. Germline V gene data show CDR1 as MGHRA and CDR2 as YSYEKL. This CDR3 has 16 residues. The chain's CDR3 is CASSLQARSGANVLTF. The CDR3 coding sequence is TGCGCCAGCAGCCTACAGGCCCGCTCTGGGGCCAACGTCCTGACTTTC.

This chain links TRBV6-1 with TRBJ2-7; 9 nucleotides line up with TRBD2. CDR3 length: 14 amino acids. Looked up from germline, CDR1 is MNHNS and CDR2 is SASEGT. The trim removed 2 bases at V and 7 bases at J, leaving 6 bases unmatched. The CDR3 DNA reads TGTGCCAGCAGTGAACGCGGGAGGGCCGGAGAGCAGTACTTC. It yields the protein CASSERGRAGEQYF.

This chain links TRBV19 with TRBJ2-5; possible D gene TRBD2, 6 bases. CDR1 is LNHDA and CDR2 is SQIVND in the germline V gene (reference sequence). The CDR3 covers 13 residues. V shed 7 bases and J shed 4 bases, with 13 bases lying between them. The CDR3 DNA sequence: TGTGCCAGTAATAAGGGTAGCGGAGAGACCCAGTACTTC. Translating it yields CASNKGSGETQYF.

The chain combines TRBV6-1 with TRBJ2-3, with D possibly being TRBD2 (6 bases). The CDR3 runs to 14 residues. Deletions cut 3 bases from V and 4 bases from J, with 11 bases between. CDR1 and CDR2 (germline): MNHNS, SASEGT. CDR3 protein: CASSDVGGADTQYF. CDR3 DNA: TGTGCCAGCAGTGACGTCGGGGGTGCAGATACGCAGTATTTT.

The V and J genes are TRBV11-3 and TRBJ1-4; 8 bases are a match to TRBD1. V trimming: 1 base; J trimming: 7 bases; junction bases outside the gene matches: 2. Germline V gene lookup returns CDR1 SGHNT and CDR2 YENEEA. This CDR3 comprises 14 residues. As DNA, the CDR3 is TGTGCCAGCAGCTTAGCAGGGGGCGGTGAAAAACTGTTTTTT. Amino acids: CASSLAGGGEKLFF.

Here the CDR3 DNA reads TGTGCCAGCAGTTCCACTAGCGGGGGGACCTACGAGCAGTACTTC. Protein: CASSSTSGGTYEQYF. This chain joins TRBV6-5 and TRBJ2-7; TRBD2 matches 12 bases. The CDR3 runs 15 residues. The ends lost 4 bases at V and 2 bases at J; junction bases unmatched: 3. CDR1 is MNHEY, CDR2 SVGAGI, per germline.